This is a list of T cell receptor beta chains from one sample in a study of cytomegalovirus exposure and HLA in healthy donors. The assay was immunoSEQ multiplex PCR, and TCRdb's table has in-frame clones only and misses some. Of some 200,000 clones listed, roughly 80% are singletons. Input material: PBMCs. The receptors stem from a man over 45 in good health and CMV-seronegative. CDR3s include the opening cysteine and the closing phenylalanine or tryptophan. A D gene is named only where the DNA matches it firmly. The size of a clone is reported for some rows only, either as once, few or many, or as a class for expanded clones.

CDR3	DNA	size	length	D	J	V
CASSPSDRGRRTEAFF	TGCGCCAGCAGCCCCTCAGACAGGGGGCGGAGGACTGAAGCTTTCTTT	.	16	TRBD1	TRBJ1-1	TRBV5-1
CASSTLGTAYNEQFF	TGTGCCAGCAGTACTCTCGGGACAGCTTACAATGAGCAGTTCTTC	.	15	TRBD1	TRBJ2-1	TRBV6-5
CASSLMAGWSPLHF	TGTGCCAGCAGCTTAATGGCAGGGTGGTCACCCCTCCACTTT	.	14	.	TRBJ1-6	TRBV7-3
CASSSWQGTMNTEAFF	TGTGCCAGCAGTTCCTGGCAGGGTACTATGAACACTGAAGCTTTCTTT	.	16	.	TRBJ1-1	TRBV27
CASSLRLPGTEAFF	TGTGCCAGCAGCCTCCGTCTCCCGGGGACTGAAGCTTTCTTT	.	14	.	TRBJ1-1	TRBV5-6
CASSISRQSEAFF	TGTGCCAGTAGTATCTCCAGACAGTCTGAAGCTTTCTTT	.	13	.	TRBJ1-1	TRBV19
CASSAGLETQYF	TGTGCCAGCAGCGCAGGGTTAGAGACCCAGTACTTC	.	12	.	TRBJ2-5	TRBV5-6
CASRARMNTEAFF	TGTGCCAGCAGAGCTCGAATGAACACTGAAGCTTTCTTT	.	13	.	TRBJ1-1	TRBV7-8
CASSQTGLVYEQYF	TGCGCCAGCAGCCAGACAGGGCTAGTCTACGAGCAGTACTTC	.	14	TRBD1	TRBJ2-7	TRBV4-3
CASSVRDSPTGELFF	TGTGCCAGCAGCGTTAGGGACAGCCCCACCGGGGAGCTGTTTTTT	.	15	TRBD1	TRBJ2-2	TRBV9
CASTPSLAGGTDTQYF	TGTGCCAGCACCCCCTCCCTAGCGGGGGGTACAGATACGCAGTATTTT	.	16	TRBD2	TRBJ2-3	TRBV25-1
CASSFRSGGQDTQYF	TGTGCCAGCAGCTTTCGGAGCGGGGGGCAAGATACGCAGTATTTT	.	15	TRBD2	TRBJ2-3	TRBV7-2
CASSVPGEQPQHF	TGTGCCAGCAGCGTCCCGGGGGAGCAGCCCCAGCATTTT	.	13	.	TRBJ1-5	TRBV7-2
CASSFYGGSYEQYF	TGTGCCAGCAGCTTTTACGGGGGCTCCTACGAGCAGTACTTC	.	14	.	TRBJ2-7	TRBV13
CSSSVGQSYEQYF	TGTTCCAGCAGCGTCGGACAGTCCTACGAGCAGTACTTC	.	13	.	TRBJ2-7	TRBV7-9
CASSHNRSPIAKNIQYF	TGTGCCAGCAGTCATAACAGGTCCCCCATAGCCAAAAACATTCAGTACTTC	.	17	.	TRBJ2-4	TRBV27
CASKQGYSNTGELFF	TGTGCCAGCAAACAGGGGTATTCGAACACCGGGGAGCTGTTTTTT	.	15	TRBD1	TRBJ2-2	TRBV2
CASSPGTSGDRGQFF	TGTGCCAGCAGCCCCGGGACTAGCGGGGACCGGGGGCAGTTCTTC	.	15	TRBD2	TRBJ2-1	TRBV13
CASRPRAGELFF	TGTGCCAGCCGCCCCAGGGCCGGGGAGCTGTTTTTT	.	12	.	TRBJ2-2	TRBV19
CASSLGAGNEKLFF	TGTGCCAGCAGCTTGGGGGCAGGGAACGAAAAACTGTTTTTT	few	14	.	TRBJ1-4	TRBV7-9
CASSPTTDTQYF	TGTGCCAGCTCCCCGACTACAGATACGCAGTATTTT	.	12	.	TRBJ2-3	TRBV18
CASSRTGANEKLFF	TGCGCCAGCAGCCGGACAGGGGCTAATGAAAAACTGTTTTTT	few	14	TRBD1	TRBJ1-4	TRBV5-1
CATSLAGDGNTQYF	TGTGCCACCAGCCTGGCGGGGGACGGGAATACGCAGTATTTT	.	14	TRBD2	TRBJ2-3	TRBV15
CAWSVIDEQYF	TGTGCCTGGAGTGTCATAGACGAGCAGTACTTC	.	11	.	TRBJ2-7	TRBV30
CASSLRETPNTEAFF	TGCGCCAGCAGCCTTCGCGAGACACCTAACACTGAAGCTTTCTTT	.	15	.	TRBJ1-1	TRBV4-3
CASSGSTGGPEYEKLFF	TGCGCCAGCAGCGGATCGACAGGGGGCCCCGAATATGAAAAACTGTTTTTT	few	17	TRBD1	TRBJ1-4	TRBV5-1
CASSRDTNSPLHF	TGTGCCAGCAGCCGGGACACTAATTCACCCCTCCACTTT	.	13	.	TRBJ1-6	TRBV5-6